The 14 T cell receptor beta chains below come from one sample, sequenced in a study of prognosis after radiotherapy for stage I lung cancer. Two-round multiplex PCR, the amplification method, yielded TCR beta CDR3 from genomic DNA. Round one of PCR was performed, and it used primers specific to each TRBV and TRBJ gene. TCRdb reanalysed the multiplex PCR reads using MiXCR and keeps one entry per CDR3 protein. The sample carries fewer than 65,000 distinct CDR3 sequences, about a third recorded once. Material: PBMCs, obtained before or after stereotactic body radiation therapy (not recorded which). These receptors came from a donor over 45 with non-small cell lung cancer.

This clonotype was counted many times. V gene TRBV4-3 combines with J gene TRBJ2-1; D remains ambiguous. CDR3 size: 16 residues. In germline, CDR1 is LGHNA, CDR2 YSLEER. V lost 3 bases, J lost 2 bases, and 14 bases lay in between. In nucleotides, the CDR3 is TGCGCCAGCAGCCATAACCCGGAACTGACCTACAATGAGCAGTTCTTC. Translation: CASSHNPELTYNEQFF.

This clonotype has at least ten counts. This chain links TRBV5-6 with TRBJ1-2; no clear D. Trimming cost V 0 bases and J 4 bases, with 10 bases left between them. Per germline, CDR1 SGHDT and CDR2 YYEEEE. This CDR3 has 14 amino acids. The CDR3 DNA reads as TGTGCCAGCAGCTTGGGGACCTCCTCCTATGGCTACACCTTC. Encoded protein: CASSLGTSSYGYTF.

This clonotype has at least ten counts. The chain employs TRBV12-5 and TRBJ2-5; 7 nucleotides agree with TRBD1. Trimming at V came to 8 bases and at J to 1 base, leaving 4 bases not matched to a gene. In germline, CDR1 is LGHNT, CDR2 FRNRAP. The length of the CDR3 is 13 residues. CDR3 protein: CASRRDSQETQYF. The CDR3 nucleotides are TGTGCTAGTCGCCGGGACAGCCAAGAGACCCAGTACTTC.

Remarks on this clonotype: Germline is not matched at one junction end, which may reflect a read error. The chain has TRBV7-9 and TRBJ1-6; TRBD1 is a possible D gene (5 bases). This CDR3 region has 17 residues. Germline V CDR1 and CDR2: SEHNR, FQNEAQ (reference sequence). The CDR3 loop is CASSLQQDRHGNSPLQF. The CDR3 DNA follows: TGTGCCAGCAGCCTCCAACAGGACCGCCACGGCAATTCACCCCTCCAATTT. Full variable domain (rest looked up from reference TRBV7-9 and TRBJ1-6): DTGVSQNPRHKITKRGQNVTFRCDPISEHNRLYWYRQTLGQGPEFLTYFQNEAQLEKSRLLSDRFSAERPKGSFSTLEIQRTEQGDSAMYLCASSLQQDRHGNSPLQFGNGTRLTVT.

As for this clonotype: A read error is possible here, since a much larger clone lies one base away. This chain uses TRBV9 with TRBJ2-3; 8 positions agree with TRBD2. Germline CDR1 is SGDLS and CDR2 is YYNGEE. V shed 5 bases and J 0 bases; nucleotides not matched to a gene: 5. The CDR3 extends over 15 amino acids. The CDR3 protein is CASSIAGCSTDTQYF. The CDR3 DNA is TGTGCCAGCAGTATAGCGGGATGTAGCACAGATACGCAGTATTTT.

The rearrangement uses TRBV4-1 and TRBJ2-6; TRBD2 matches 9 bases. The J segment lost 2 bases and the V segment lost 4 bases, leaving 12 bases of the junction unmatched. Germline V CDR1 and CDR2: MGHRA, YSYEKL. The CDR3 is 19 residues long. CDR3 protein: CASSPSPASGAPGANVLTF. The CDR3 DNA is TGCGCCAGCAGCCCAAGCCCGGCTAGCGGGGCCCCTGGGGCCAACGTCCTGACTTTC.

Of note for this clonotype: A single base is all that separates this from a far larger clone, so a read error is likely. DNA of the CDR3: TGTGCCAGCAGTTACCTCCGGTTGGTTGAGCAGTTCTTC. Its protein is CASSYLRLVEQFF. V and J are TRBV6-5 and TRBJ2-1; no clear D. Germline assignment: CDR1 MNHEY and CDR2 SVGAGI. Trimming shortened V by 2 bases and J by 9 bases, and 11 bases separated the two germline ends. There are 13 residues in the CDR3.

This clonotype was recorded many times. For the CDR3, the DNA is TGCAGTGCAAGGGGGACCGGGAGTATGACCCAGTACTTC. Protein: CSARGTGSMTQYF. The V call is TRBV20-1, the J call TRBJ2-5; D possibly matches TRBD1 or TRBD2 (6 bases each). Germline loops: CDR1 DFQATT, CDR2 SNEGSKA (reference sequence). Trimming stripped 6 bases from V and 7 bases from J, with 18 bases between. The CDR3 has 13 residues.

This clonotype occurred many times. V is TRBV5-1 and J is TRBJ1-1, with 9 bases identical to TRBD1. Germline V gene lookup returns CDR1 SGHRS and CDR2 YFSETQ. J was trimmed by 1 base and V by 5 bases; bases with no gene match: 0. This CDR3 region has 13 residues. The CDR3 region has the DNA TGCGCCAGCAGGGACAGGGGGAACACTGAAGCTTTCTTT. Translation: CASRDRGNTEAFF.

This clonotype was picked up a small number of times. A read error is the likely source, as a far larger clone sits one nucleotide away. The chain is built from TRBV6-2 or TRBV6-3 and TRBJ2-1; possibly TRBD2 for D (5 bases). The CDR3 extends over 13 amino acids. V gave up 6 bases and J gave up 2 bases, with 8 bases separating them. Germline CDR1 reads MNHEY; CDR2 reads SVGEGT. CDR3 in DNA: TGTGCCAGCAGGCCGGGGACCTACAATGAGCAGTTCTTC. Its protein product is CASRPGTYNEQFF.

This clonotype has at least ten counts. The chain's CDR3 is CSAKGTGGRLYGYTF. DNA of the CDR3: TGCAGTGCTAAAGGGACAGGGGGTCGACTCTATGGCTACACCTTC. The rearrangement links TRBV20-1 to TRBJ1-2; 11 bases fit TRBD1. The CDR3 is 15 residues long. The ends lost 4 bases at V and 4 bases at J; junction bases unmatched: 8. Germline V CDR1 and CDR2: DFQATT, SNEGSKA (reference sequence).

Regarding this clonotype: One end of the junction does not line up with germline, which may come from a read error. The genes are TRBV18 and TRBJ1-1, with D possibly TRBD1 on 6 matching bases. The CDR3 has 12 amino acids. Germline V gene data show CDR1 as KGHSH and CDR2 as LQKENI. CDR3 DNA sequence: TGTGCCAGCTCACCAGGGCAGGGGATAACTTTATTT. As protein: CASSPGQGITLF.

By sample fraction, this clonotype is medium-sized. The chain links TRBV2 to TRBJ2-2; possibly TRBD1 for D (6 bases). Germline lookup yields CDR1 SNHLY and CDR2 FYNNEI. The V end was cut by 3 bases, the J end by 5 bases, with 7 bases between. This CDR3 is 13 amino acids long. CDR3 nucleotides: TGTGCCAGCAGTGAGCAGGGGACCGGGGAGCTGTTTTTT. Its protein is CASSEQGTGELFF.

This clonotype has at least ten counts. This rearrangement joins TRBV11-3 to TRBJ2-1; 8 bases match TRBD2. After removal of 2 bases from V and 0 bases from J, the junction contained 9 bases not matched to a gene. The CDR3 contains 18 residues. In germline, CDR1 is SGHNT, CDR2 YENEEA. The CDR3 DNA sequence: TGTGCCAGCAGCTTACGTTCTAGCGGGCCAAGCTCCTACAATGAGCAGTTCTTC. This gives the protein CASSLRSSGPSSYNEQFF. The full variable domain, completed using reference TRBV11-3 and TRBJ2-1, is EAGVVQSPRYKIIEKKQPVAFWCNPISGHNTLYWYLQNLGQGPELLIRYENEEAVDDSQLPKDRFSAERLKGVDSTLKIQPAELGDSAVYLCASSLRSSGPSSYNEQFFGPGTRLTVL.